This passage covers 22 T cell receptor beta chains from one sample sequenced in a study of OX40 agonist ivuxolimab in advanced cancers. Produced via immunoSEQ multiplex PCR; TCRdb's table is partial and in-frame only. The sample carries about 61,000 clones, 80% to 90% recorded once. The sample here was CD4+ or CD8+ T cells sorted from blood, taken in a trial of the OX40 agonist ivuxolimab. Receptors originate from an adult with an advanced solid tumor such as melanoma, head and neck, liver or kidney cancer.

This chain uses TRBV28 with TRBJ2-1; D is unclear. The length of the CDR3 is 13 residues. Per the germline V gene, CDR1 is MDHEN and CDR2 is SYDVKM. V lost 6 bases, J lost 8 bases, and 14 bases lay in between. Here the CDR3 DNA reads TGTGCCAGCAGGAAAGGAAAGTGGGATGAGCAGTTCTTC. It yields the protein CASRKGKWDEQFF.

The rearrangement links TRBV25-1 to TRBJ2-5; TRBD1 might be the D (6 bases). CDR1 is MGHDK and CDR2 is SYGVNS in the germline V gene. Between the trimmed V and J ends, which lost 2 bases and 1 base, there was a span of 11 bases. The CDR3 has 15 residues. The CDR3 here is CASSEQGPSQETQYF. The CDR3 coding sequence is TGTGCCAGCAGTGAACAGGGGCCCTCCCAAGAGACCCAGTACTTC.

This chain uses TRBV25-1 with TRBJ1-2; D gene unclear. Germline V gene sequence: CDR1 MGHDK, CDR2 SYGVNS. The ends were cut back, 3 bases at V and 4 bases at J, with 6 bases in the middle. The CDR3 length is 12 residues. CDR3 in DNA: TGTGCCAGCAGTGACCAGATCTATGGCTACACCTTC. Its translation: CASSDQIYGYTF.

The gene calls are TRBV19 and TRBJ1-4; TRBD1 aligns across 7 bases. The V gene end was trimmed by 3 bases and the J gene end by 4 bases; junction bases not matched to a gene: 5. In germline, CDR1 is LNHDA, CDR2 SQIVND (reference sequence). This CDR3 has 15 residues. The CDR3 DNA is TGTGCCAGTAGTATGGGGGGACAGCTTAATGAAAAACTGTTTTTT. This codes for CASSMGGQLNEKLFF.

This rearrangement joins TRBV18 to TRBJ2-3; D possibly uses TRBD1 or TRBD2 (5 bases each). V was shortened by 0 bases and J by 0 bases, with 10 bases between the two germline ends. The CDR3 totals 16 residues. The germline CDR1 and CDR2 sequences are KGHSH and LQKENI. CDR3 sequence reads: CASSPPVGVSTDTQYF. As DNA, the CDR3 is TGTGCCAGCTCACCACCTGTGGGGGTGAGCACAGATACGCAGTATTTT.

The chain uses TRBV5-4 and TRBJ1-5; 7 bases match TRBD1. CDR1 and CDR2 from the germline V gene are SGHNT and YYREEE (reference sequence). This CDR3 spans 14 amino acids. Trimming cost V 2 bases and J 1 base; bases outside gene matches: 0. The CDR3 loop is CASSLQGSNQPQHF. Here the CDR3 DNA reads TGTGCCAGCAGCTTACAGGGGAGCAATCAGCCCCAGCATTTT. The full variable domain, in which reference TRBV5-4 and TRBJ1-5 provide the parts outside the CDR3, is ETGVTQSPTHLIKTRGQQVTLRCSSQSGHNTVSWYQQALGQGPQFIFQYYREEENGRGNFPPRFSGLQFPNYSSELNVNALELDDSALYLCASSLQGSNQPQHFGDGTRLSIL.

V usage is TRBV28 and J usage is TRBJ2-2; D perhaps matches TRBD2 (6 bases). This CDR3 comprises 14 residues. V was cut by 10 bases and J by 7 bases, with 19 bases left in between. The germline V gene has CDR1 MDHEN and CDR2 SYDVKM. CDR3 coding DNA: TGTGCCACCCGGTCGGGGGAGCAGGGCGGGGAGCTGTTTTTT. Amino acid sequence: CATRSGEQGGELFF.

The chain's CDR3 is CASSFQGSNRGYTF. CDR3 bases: TGTGCCAGCAGTTTTCAGGGATCCAACAGAGGCTACACCTTC. The rearrangement uses TRBV27 and TRBJ1-2; perhaps TRBD1 as D (5 bases). With 3 bases removed from V and 8 bases from J, the gap between germline ends came to 16 bases. Germline V lookup: CDR1 MNHEY, CDR2 SMNVEV (reference sequence). This CDR3 has 14 amino acids.

This sequence joins TRBV25-1 and TRBJ2-7; D is perhaps TRBD2 (6 bases). CDR1 is MGHDK and CDR2 is SYGVNS in the germline V gene. The CDR3 totals 11 residues. The V end was cut by 4 bases, the J end by 7 bases, with 8 bases between. The CDR3 region has the DNA TGTGCCAGCAGTGGCCGGGGGGAGCAGTACTTC. Protein: CASSGRGEQYF.

The gene calls are TRBV19 and TRBJ1-5; a possible D gene is TRBD1 (6 bases). V shed 5 bases and J shed 11 bases, with 13 bases lying between them. The CDR3 length is 12 residues. Germline lookup yields CDR1 LNHDA and CDR2 SQIVND (reference sequence). DNA of the CDR3: TGTGCCAGTAGTGCCAACAGGGCAGCCCAGCATTTT. Translated: CASSANRAAQHF.

This clone was seen a single time. The V and J genes are TRBV5-8 and TRBJ1-2, with TRBD1 matching over 8 bases. The CDR3 loop spans 15 amino acids. V shed 5 bases, J shed 8 bases, and the junction held 14 bases outside the gene matches. Germline loops: CDR1 SGHTS, CDR2 YDEGEE. The CDR3 DNA follows: TGTGCCAGCAGTGTGTTCGGACAGGGAATCGTCGGCTACACCTTC. Protein product: CASSVFGQGIVGYTF.

This clone occurred a few times. This chain connects TRBV10-1 to TRBJ1-2; no firm D call. Deletions cut 4 bases from V and 6 bases from J, with 12 bases between. The V gene's germline CDR1 is WNHNN and CDR2 SYGVQD (reference sequence). The CDR3 length is 13 residues. The CDR3 is CASSVQVEDGYTF. CDR3 DNA sequence: TGCGCCAGCAGTGTCCAGGTGGAGGATGGCTACACCTTC.

The genes are TRBV19 and TRBJ2-7, with 8 bases that match TRBD1. In germline, CDR1 is LNHDA, CDR2 SQIVND (reference sequence). Germline trimming cut 9 bases from V and 6 bases from J; bases unmatched to any gene: 7. This CDR3 has 12 amino acids. This CDR3 is CASSGQGAEQYF. CDR3 in DNA: TGTGCCAGCTCTGGACAGGGTGCCGAGCAGTACTTC.

The chain combines TRBV5-1 with TRBJ2-2; D might be TRBD1 (5 bases). CDR1 SGHRS and CDR2 YFSETQ come from the germline V gene. The CDR3 runs 14 residues. V was pared by 6 bases and J by 1 base, with 10 bases between. The CDR3 region has the DNA TGCGCCAGCACGCCTCAGGGGAACACCGGGGAGCTGTTTTTT. Translation: CASTPQGNTGELFF.

This clone has more than one count but fewer than ten. The chain recombines TRBV5-4 with TRBJ2-3; 12 nucleotides match TRBD2. The CDR3 runs to 16 residues. Germline CDR1 is SGHNT and CDR2 is YYREEE (reference sequence). Unmatched junction bases numbered 9, after V lost 4 bases and J lost 6 bases. The CDR3 region has the DNA TGTGCCAGCAGCCTTAGACTAGCGGGAGTAGTGGATACGCAGTATTTT. Protein sequence: CASSLRLAGVVDTQYF.

This clone was seen a single time. The chain employs TRBV6-5 and TRBJ2-1; 10 bases align to TRBD1. The junction had 6 bases not matched to a gene; V was cut back by 6 bases and J by 7 bases. From germline, CDR1 is MNHEY and CDR2 SVGAGI. CDR3 size: 14 residues. CDR3 coding DNA: TGTGCCAGCAGGGGGACAGGGGTTATTAATGAGCAGTTCTTC. It is translated as CASRGTGVINEQFF.

The chain employs TRBV28 and TRBJ2-5; the D gene is possibly TRBD2 (5 bases). From germline, CDR1 is MDHEN and CDR2 SYDVKM. The CDR3 is made up of 15 amino acids. Trimming removed 4 bases from V and 5 bases from J, with 17 bases in between. CDR3 nucleotide sequence: TGTGCCAGCAGTTCCCAAGGTCGCCCGGGGGAGACCCAGTACTTC. Its translation is CASSSQGRPGETQYF.

The chain employs TRBV28 and TRBJ1-2, with D tentatively TRBD1 (6 bases). This CDR3 is 18 amino acids long. The germline V gene has CDR1 MDHEN and CDR2 SYDVKM. V lost 3 bases and J lost 1, with 21 bases in between. The CDR3 nucleotides are TGTGCCAGCAGTTTTAGATACGATTGGGACACCGATAACTATGGCTACACCTTC. Amino acid sequence: CASSFRYDWDTDNYGYTF.

J is TRBJ2-1 and V is TRBV29-1; D perhaps matches TRBD2 (5 bases). This CDR3 spans 16 amino acids. Trimming stripped 0 bases from V and 0 bases from J, with 12 bases between. The germline V gene encodes CDR1 SQVTM and CDR2 ANQGSEA. CDR3 DNA: TGCAGCGTTGAAGACCCAAAGACTACCTCCTACAATGAGCAGTTCTTC. As protein: CSVEDPKTTSYNEQFF.

The V and J genes are TRBV5-1 and TRBJ2-1; D is unclear. The CDR3 spans 12 residues. The V end lost 0 bases, the J end lost 6 bases, and 4 bases lay between the germline ends. In germline, CDR1 is SGHRS, CDR2 YFSETQ. The chain's CDR3 is CASSLGGNEQFF. The CDR3 DNA reads TGCGCCAGCAGCTTGGGGGGCAATGAGCAGTTCTTC.

The chain recombines TRBV5-1 with TRBJ2-1; unclear D gene. CDR1 and CDR2 from the germline V gene are SGHRS and YFSETQ. The CDR3 length is 14 residues. V shed 4 bases and J shed 12 bases, with 20 bases lying between them. In nucleotides, the CDR3 is TGCGCCAGCAGCCCCGGGTGGGGTGCGATCGGGCAGTTCTTC. Its protein is CASSPGWGAIGQFF.

The chain joins TRBV5-8 to TRBJ1-2, with 8 bases fitting TRBD1. Per germline, CDR1 SGHTS and CDR2 YDEGEE. This CDR3 comprises 15 residues. J lost 7 bases, V lost 4 bases, and 12 bases had no gene match. CDR3 region: CASSDTGTGGGGYTF. The CDR3 DNA follows: TGTGCCAGCAGCGACACCGGGACAGGAGGAGGTGGCTACACCTTC.